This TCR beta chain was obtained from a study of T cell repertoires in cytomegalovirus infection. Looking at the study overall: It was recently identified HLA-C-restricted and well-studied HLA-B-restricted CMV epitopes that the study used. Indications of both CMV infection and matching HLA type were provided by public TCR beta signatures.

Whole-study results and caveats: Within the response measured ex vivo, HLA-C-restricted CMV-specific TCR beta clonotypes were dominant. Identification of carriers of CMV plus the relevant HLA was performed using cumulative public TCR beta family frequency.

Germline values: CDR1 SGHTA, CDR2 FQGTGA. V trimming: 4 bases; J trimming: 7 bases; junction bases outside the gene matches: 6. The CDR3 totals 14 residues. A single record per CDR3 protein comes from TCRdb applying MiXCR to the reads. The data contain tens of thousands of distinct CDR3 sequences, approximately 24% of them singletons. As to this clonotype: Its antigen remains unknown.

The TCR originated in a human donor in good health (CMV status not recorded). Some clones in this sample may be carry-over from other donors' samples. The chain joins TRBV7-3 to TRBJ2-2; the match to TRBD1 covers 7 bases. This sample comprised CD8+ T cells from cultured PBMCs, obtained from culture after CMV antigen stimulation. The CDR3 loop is CASSSRGSNGELFF. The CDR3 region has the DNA TGTGCCAGCAGCTCCAGGGGGTCTAACGGGGAGCTGTTTTTT.